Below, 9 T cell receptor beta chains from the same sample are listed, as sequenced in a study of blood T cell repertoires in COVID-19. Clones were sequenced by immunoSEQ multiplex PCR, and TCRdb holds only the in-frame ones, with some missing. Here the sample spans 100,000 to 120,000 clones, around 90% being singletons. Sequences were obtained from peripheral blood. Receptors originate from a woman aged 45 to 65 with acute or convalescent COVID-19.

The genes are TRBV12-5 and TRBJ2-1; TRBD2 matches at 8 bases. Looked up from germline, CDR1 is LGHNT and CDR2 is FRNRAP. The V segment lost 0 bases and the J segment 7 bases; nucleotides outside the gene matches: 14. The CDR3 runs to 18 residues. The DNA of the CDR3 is TGTGCTAGTGGTTTGGTCCCCCTCGGGAGGGCTCCTCGGAATGAGCAGTTCTTC. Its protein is CASGLVPLGRAPRNEQFF. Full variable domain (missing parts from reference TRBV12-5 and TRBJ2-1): DARVTQTPRHKVTEMGQEVTMRCQPILGHNTVFWYRQTMMQGLELLAYFRNRAPLDDSGMPKDRFSAEMPDATLATLKIQPSEPRDSAVYFCASGLVPLGRAPRNEQFFGPGTRLTVL.

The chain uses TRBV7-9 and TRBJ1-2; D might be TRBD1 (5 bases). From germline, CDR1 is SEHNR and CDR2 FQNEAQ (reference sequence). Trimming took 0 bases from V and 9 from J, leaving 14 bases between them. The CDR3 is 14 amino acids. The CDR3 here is CASSLAGRVLSYTF. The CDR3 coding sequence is TGTGCCAGCAGCTTAGCGGGCAGGGTTCTTAGCTACACCTTC.

DNA of the CDR3: TGTGCCAGCAGATCCACACGGAACACTGAAGCTTTCTTT. Translation gives CASRSTRNTEAFF. The chain combines TRBV28 with TRBJ1-1; D is ambiguous. Germline assignment: CDR1 MDHEN and CDR2 SYDVKM. Between the trimmed V and J ends, which lost 6 bases and 1 base, there was a span of 9 bases. The CDR3 extends over 13 amino acids.

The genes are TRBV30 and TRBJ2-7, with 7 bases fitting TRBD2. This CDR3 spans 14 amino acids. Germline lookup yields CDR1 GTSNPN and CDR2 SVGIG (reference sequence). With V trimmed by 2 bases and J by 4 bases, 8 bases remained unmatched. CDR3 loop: CAWSSGTRSYEQYF. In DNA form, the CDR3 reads TGTGCCTGGAGTAGCGGGACTCGGTCGTACGAGCAGTACTTC.

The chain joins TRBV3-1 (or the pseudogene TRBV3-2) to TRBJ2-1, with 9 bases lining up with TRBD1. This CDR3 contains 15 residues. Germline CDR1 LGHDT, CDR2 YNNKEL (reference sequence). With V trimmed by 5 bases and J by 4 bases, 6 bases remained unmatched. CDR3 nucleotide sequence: TGTGCCAGCAGCGCCGGACAGGGGAGGTACAATGAGCAGTTCTTC. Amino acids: CASSAGQGRYNEQFF.

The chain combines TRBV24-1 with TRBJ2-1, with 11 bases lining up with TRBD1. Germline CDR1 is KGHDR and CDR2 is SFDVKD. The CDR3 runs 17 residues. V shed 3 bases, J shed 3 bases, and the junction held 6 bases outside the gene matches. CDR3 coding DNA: TGTGCCACCAGTGATGATACCGGGACAGGGGGCTACAATGAGCAGTTCTTC. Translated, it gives CATSDDTGTGGYNEQFF.

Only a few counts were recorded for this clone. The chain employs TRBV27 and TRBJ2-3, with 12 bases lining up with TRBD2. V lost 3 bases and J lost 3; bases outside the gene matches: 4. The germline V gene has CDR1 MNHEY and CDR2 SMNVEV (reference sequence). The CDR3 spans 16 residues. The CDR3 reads CASSFLTSGRTDTQYF. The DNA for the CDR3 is TGTGCCAGCAGTTTCCTAACTAGCGGGAGGACAGATACGCAGTATTTT.

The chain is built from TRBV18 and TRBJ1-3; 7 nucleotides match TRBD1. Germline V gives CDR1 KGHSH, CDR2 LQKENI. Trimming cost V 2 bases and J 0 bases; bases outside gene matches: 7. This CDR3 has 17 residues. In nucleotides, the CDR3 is TGTGCCAGCTCACCAGTGACAGGGCTTTACTCTGGAAACACCATATATTTT. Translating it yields CASSPVTGLYSGNTIYF.

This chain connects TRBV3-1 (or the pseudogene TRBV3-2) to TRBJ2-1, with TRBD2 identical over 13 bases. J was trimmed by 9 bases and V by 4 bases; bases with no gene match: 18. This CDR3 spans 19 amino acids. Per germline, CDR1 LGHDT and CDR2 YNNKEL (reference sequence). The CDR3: CASSPRLAGGVMSILEQFF. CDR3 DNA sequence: TGTGCCAGCAGCCCCAGACTAGCGGGAGGCGTAATGTCAATTCTTGAGCAGTTCTTC.